The sequence of this T cell receptor (beta chain) was determined in a study of STAT5B mutations in CD4+ large granular lymphocyte leukemia. Findings of the study overall: Compared with healthy controls (2/35), patient top clones favored TRBV06 (8/27). Main leukemic clonotypes were patient-specific, but approximately 27% appeared at low frequency elsewhere. Without HLA matching, higher CD4+ than CD8+ T-LGLL clonality could reflect small sample size.

Of note for this clone: Its specificity is unknown.

TCRdb's copy holds only in-frame clones and misses some; the assay was immunoSEQ multiplex PCR. The sample includes about 32,000 clones, approximately 88% of them seen just once. CDR1 MNHNS and CDR2 SASEGT come from the germline V gene. This CDR3 is built from 14 residues. The J segment lost 5 bases and the V segment lost 3 bases, leaving 5 bases of the junction unmatched. The sequence was obtained from a human donor in good health. Sequenced input: CD4+ T cells from blood buffy coats. The chain is built from TRBV6-1 and TRBJ2-5, with 8 bases lining up with TRBD1. The CDR3 here is CASSEVRGRETQYF. The DNA of the CDR3 is TGTGCCAGCAGTGAGGTCAGGGGGCGCGAGACCCAGTACTTC.